These T cell receptor beta chains were read from a single sample in a study of blood T cell repertoires in COVID-19. Sequencing used immunoSEQ multiplex PCR; TCRdb keeps in-frame clones, though not all of them. The data contain roughly 75,000 clones, approximately 80% of them singletons. Sequenced sample: peripheral blood. These receptors were obtained from a man over 45 with COVID-19, enrolled during active disease. CDR3s include the opening cysteine and the closing phenylalanine or tryptophan. The D gene is left open where the match is weak. Only part of the rows carry a size: once, few, many, or a class if the clone is expanded.

TRBJ2-7,TRBV7-2,NA,once,TGTGCCAGCAGCCCTACAGGGTCCTACGAGCAGTACTTC,CASSPTGSYEQYF
TRBJ1-6,TRBV5-5,NA,NA,TGTGCCAGCAGCTCGGGTCTGTCGGGCGGGTCACCCCTCCACTTT,CASSSGLSGGSPLHF
TRBJ1-6,TRBV6-5,NA,NA,TGTGCCAGCAGACCGACAAACCGATATTCACCCCTCCACTTT,CASRPTNRYSPLHF
TRBJ2-1,TRBV6-6,TRBD2,few,TGTGCCAGCAGTTACTCGACGGCTAGCGGGAGTAATGAGCAGTTCTTC,CASSYSTASGSNEQFF
TRBJ2-7,TRBV27,TRBD1,once,TGTGCCAGCAGCCTCGGCCCGGGGACAGGTCCTTACGAGCAGTACTTC,CASSLGPGTGPYEQYF
TRBJ2-1,TRBV2,TRBD1,NA,TGTGCCAGCAGTACCGGGACAGTCCCACGAGGGGAGCAGTTCTTC,CASSTGTVPRGEQFF
TRBJ1-1,TRBV29-1,NA,NA,TGCAGCTCGGGTGACTTGGCCACTGAAGCTTTCTTT,CSSGDLATEAFF
TRBJ2-7,TRBV9,NA,NA,TGTGCCAGCAGCGTAGGTCCCAAAGCCCCCTACGAGCGGTACTTC,CASSVGPKAPYERYF
TRBJ2-7,TRBV18,TRBD2,NA,TGTGCCAGCTCCTTCCTTGGCGCGGGAGGAAAGGAGCAGTACTTC,CASSFLGAGGKEQYF
TRBJ2-7,TRBV3-1/TRBV3-2,TRBD2,NA,TGTGCCAGCAGCCAAGAACTAGCGGGAGGGTCCTACGAGCAGTACTTC,CASSQELAGGSYEQYF
TRBJ2-7,TRBV18,NA,NA,TGTGCCAGCTCACCTTTGAGGGCGATGCGCTACGAGCAGTACTTC,CASSPLRAMRYEQYF
TRBJ2-7,TRBV7-2,NA,NA,TGTGCCAGCAGCCTGATGCAGGGGCGGGAGCAGTACTTC,CASSLMQGREQYF
TRBJ1-1,TRBV7-3,TRBD1,NA,TGTGCCAGCAGCTTCGACAGGGGCACTGAAGCTTTCTTT,CASSFDRGTEAFF
TRBJ2-3,TRBV9,TRBD2,NA,TGTGCCAGCAGCGTAGGGACTAGCGGCTTCCGCACAGATACGCAGTATTTT,CASSVGTSGFRTDTQYF
TRBJ2-7,TRBV20-1,TRBD1,NA,TGCAGTGCTAGTATGACAGGGACCTACGAGCAGTACTTC,CSASMTGTYEQYF
TRBJ2-3,TRBV7-9,NA,NA,TGTGCCAGCAGCCAAGGGGCTACTAGCACAGATACGCAGTATTTT,CASSQGATSTDTQYF
TRBJ2-1,TRBV2,TRBD1,once,TGTGCCAGCAGTGAGAGTATGAACAGGGGCAACAATGAGCAGTTCTTC,CASSESMNRGNNEQFF
TRBJ2-1,TRBV20-1,NA,few,TGCAGTGCCTTAGTTAGAGATGAGCAGTTCTTC,CSALVRDEQFF
TRBJ2-1,TRBV7-2,NA,NA,TGTGCCAGCAGCTTATCTAGACATGAGCAGTTCTTC,CASSLSRHEQFF
TRBJ2-1,TRBV19,NA,NA,TGTGCCAGTAGTATAGTCTGGACTACGGGTAGATACAATGAGCAGTTCTTC,CASSIVWTTGRYNEQFF
TRBJ1-5,TRBV28,NA,NA,TGTGCCAGCAGGCCCGTGGCGGGGAGAGGCAATCAGCCCCAGCATTTT,CASRPVAGRGNQPQHF
TRBJ2-4,TRBV5-4,NA,NA,TGTGCCAGCACGTCCGCGGGGCTTGGGACCAAAAACATTCAGTACTTC,CASTSAGLGTKNIQYF
TRBJ1-6,TRBV2,TRBD1,NA,TGTGCCAGCAGTGTATCGGACAGGGGGGGTAATTCACCCCTCCACTTT,CASSVSDRGGNSPLHF
TRBJ2-7,TRBV3-1/TRBV3-2,TRBD1,few,TGTGCCAGCAGCCAAGATTCGACAGGGGGACGCGAGCAGTACTTC,CASSQDSTGGREQYF
TRBJ2-5,TRBV28,NA,NA,TGTGCCAGCAGCCCACTTTTAAGGGGATATCAAGAGACCCAGTACTTC,CASSPLLRGYQETQYF
TRBJ2-6,TRBV28,NA,NA,TGTGCCAGCAGCCCATTGACAGCTATCTCTGGGGCCAACGTCCTGACTTTC,CASSPLTAISGANVLTF
TRBJ1-1,TRBV7-2,TRBD1,once,TGTGCCAGCAGCTTAGGACAGGGGGTTGAAGCTTTCTTT,CASSLGQGVEAFF
TRBJ2-1,TRBV6-2/TRBV6-3,TRBD2,NA,TGTGCCAGCAGTTACTCGAACGGCGCGGGAGTACGCAATGAGCAGTTCTTC,CASSYSNGAGVRNEQFF
TRBJ1-4,TRBV6-2/TRBV6-3,NA,NA,TGTGCCAGCAGTCAAGGGGTTTCGGCAACTAATGAAAAACTGTTTTTT,CASSQGVSATNEKLFF
TRBJ1-6,TRBV15,NA,NA,TGTGCCACCAGCAGAGTTGGCGGGGGGCAGAGCTCCTATAATTCACCCCTCCACTTT,CATSRVGGGQSSYNSPLHF
TRBJ2-3,TRBV3-1/TRBV3-2,TRBD2,NA,TGTGCCAGCAGCCGACAGACTAGCGGGAGCACAGATACGCAGTATTTT,CASSRQTSGSTDTQYF
TRBJ1-1,TRBV12-3/TRBV12-4,NA,few,TGTGCCAGCAGTATCGGACAGAACACTGAAGCTTTCTTT,CASSIGQNTEAFF
TRBJ2-3,TRBV9,NA,NA,TGTGCCAGCAGCTCATCGACAGGCGTAGATACGCAGTATTTT,CASSSSTGVDTQYF
TRBJ2-2,TRBV28,NA,few,TGTGCCAGCAGGTTACAGGGCACCATGGGTGGGGAGCTGTTTTTT,CASRLQGTMGGELFF
TRBJ1-5,TRBV6-5,NA,NA,TGTGCCAGCAGTTCTCAGGGGTGGAATCAGCCCCAGCATTTT,CASSSQGWNQPQHF
TRBJ1-4,TRBV21-1,NA,NA,TGTGCCAGCAGCAACTCGTATAGGGGGCGATGTGAAAAACTGTTTTTT,CASSNSYRGRCEKLFF
TRBJ2-3,TRBV27,NA,few,TGTGCCAGCAGTTTTGTGGGAGCCGGGACAGATACGCAGTATTTT,CASSFVGAGTDTQYF
TRBJ2-1,TRBV30,NA,NA,TGTGCCTGGAGTGTACTACCCGACAGTGGCCATGAGCAGTTCTTC,CAWSVLPDSGHEQFF
TRBJ2-5,TRBV3-1/TRBV3-2,NA,NA,TGTGCCAGCAGCCAAACGGGTGGGCAAGAGACCCAGTACTTC,CASSQTGGQETQYF
TRBJ2-7,TRBV6-5,NA,NA,TGTGCCAGCAGATCTCCCCGGTCCGAGCAGTACTTC,CASRSPRSEQYF
TRBJ2-7,TRBV28,NA,NA,TGTGCCAGCAGTTCCCCGGGACACGTGGGCCACGAGCAGTACTTC,CASSSPGHVGHEQYF
TRBJ2-1,TRBV15,TRBD1,NA,TGTGCCACCAGCAGAGCCGGGACAGGGTTTTCCTACAATGAGCAGTTCTTC,CATSRAGTGFSYNEQFF
TRBJ2-5,TRBV27,NA,NA,TGTGCCAGCAGGTTGGGGGCCGGAGAGACCCAGTACTTC,CASRLGAGETQYF
TRBJ2-7,TRBV28,NA,NA,TGTGCCAGCAGTCCCCCGAGGGCATTGGAGCAGTACTTC,CASSPPRALEQYF
TRBJ2-7,TRBV2,NA,NA,TGTGCCAGCAGACTGACGGGGTACGAGCAGTACTTC,CASRLTGYEQYF
TRBJ2-6,TRBV7-2,TRBD1,many,TGTGCCAGCAGCTCTTCAGGGGGAACTGGGGCCAACGTCCTGACTTTC,CASSSSGGTGANVLTF
TRBJ1-1,TRBV30,NA,NA,TGTGCCTCCTCCCAAGGGGCCCTGGGGACTGAAGCTTTCTTT,CASSQGALGTEAFF
TRBJ1-1,TRBV9,NA,NA,TGTGCCAGCAGCGTGTATACAGGAACGATGAACACTGAAGCTTTCTTT,CASSVYTGTMNTEAFF
TRBJ2-1,TRBV5-1,TRBD2,once,TGCGCCAGCAGCATTAGCGGGAGAATGAGGAATGAGCAGTTCTTC,CASSISGRMRNEQFF
TRBJ1-1,TRBV30,TRBD1,NA,TGTGCCTGGAGGAGGACAGGGAACACTGAAGCTTTCTTT,CAWRRTGNTEAFF
TRBJ2-7,TRBV4-3,NA,NA,TGCGCCAGCAGCCAAGGGCTAGCTTACTCCGTGGCCTACGAGCAGTACTTC,CASSQGLAYSVAYEQYF
TRBJ1-3,TRBV5-1,NA,NA,TGCGCCAGCAGTCCAGGGTCTGGAAACACCATATATTTT,CASSPGSGNTIYF
TRBJ2-7,TRBV14,NA,NA,TGTGCCAGCAGCCATGCTGCGGTACAGTACTTC,CASSHAAVQYF
TRBJ2-2,TRBV5-1,NA,NA,TGCGCCAGCAGCTTACGTCTCGAGGGGAACACCGGGGAGCTGTTTTTT,CASSLRLEGNTGELFF
TRBJ2-7,TRBV12-3/TRBV12-4,NA,NA,TGTGCCAGCAGTTTTGGCGGCTACGAGCAGTACTTC,CASSFGGYEQYF
TRBJ2-7,TRBV5-1,NA,once,TGCGCCAGCAGCCCTCTTGTCGGGGGGCAGCAGTACTTC,CASSPLVGGQQYF
TRBJ2-1,TRBV7-3,TRBD2,NA,TGTGCCAGCAGCCCACCCGGGGCAGCGGGAGGGGACAGTGAGCAGTTCTTC,CASSPPGAAGGDSEQFF
TRBJ2-5,TRBV10-3,NA,once,TGTGCCATCAGTGAGTCGTCAACCAGAGAGACCCAGTACTTC,CAISESSTRETQYF
TRBJ1-2,TRBV3-1/TRBV3-2,NA,once,TGTGCCAGCAGCCAAAAGGGCCCGGGGAGCTATGGCTACACCTTC,CASSQKGPGSYGYTF